Below are 12 T cell receptor beta chains sequenced from a single sample in a study of long-term antiretroviral therapy in people with HIV. Survey level was the resolution at which the v3.0 immunoSEQ assay ran. Libraries were prepared by immunoSEQ multiplex PCR; TCRdb keeps only in-frame clonotypes and omits some of them. Of 25,000 to 30,000 clones detected, approximately 87% appear once; the ten largest clones hold approximately 9.2%. Sequencing used unsorted PBMCs, obtained approximately 4.8 years after starting antiretroviral therapy. Source of these receptors: a middle-aged man with HIV.

J is TRBJ2-3 and V is TRBV7-9, with D unresolved. The V gene's germline CDR1 is SEHNR and CDR2 FQNEAQ (reference sequence). V was pared by 1 base and J by 2 bases, with 7 bases between. The CDR3 consists of 14 residues. Here the CDR3 reads CASSLVASTDTQYF. Here the CDR3 DNA reads TGTGCCAGCAGCTTAGTGGCTTCCACAGATACGCAGTATTTT.

The rearrangement uses TRBV5-4 and TRBJ1-3; 8 nucleotides align to TRBD1. CDR1 and CDR2 (germline): SGHNT, YYREEE (reference sequence). Trimming cost V 4 bases and J 2 bases; bases outside gene matches: 8. This CDR3 spans 16 amino acids. The CDR3 loop reads CASSPGQGLAGNTIYF. DNA of the CDR3: TGTGCCAGCAGCCCAGGACAGGGTTTAGCTGGAAACACCATATATTTT.

This chain joins TRBV28 and TRBJ1-3; D remains unclear. Trimming cost V 4 bases and J 0 bases, with 7 bases left between them. CDR3 length: 14 amino acids. Per germline, CDR1 MDHEN and CDR2 SYDVKM. Here the CDR3 reads CASSSYISGNTIYF. CDR3 DNA: TGTGCCAGCAGTTCTTACATCTCTGGAAACACCATATATTTT.

This chain connects TRBV4-3 to TRBJ1-1; D gene unclear. Germline assignment: CDR1 LGHNA and CDR2 YSLEER. This CDR3 comprises 15 residues. V lost 0 bases and J 5 bases, leaving 13 bases between the germline ends. The CDR3, as DNA: TGCGCCAGCAGCCAAGATCGAGTGGGTCGGACTGAAGCTTTCTTT. It translates to CASSQDRVGRTEAFF.

V usage is TRBV19 and J usage is TRBJ1-2, with D maybe TRBD1 (6 bases). This CDR3 spans 15 amino acids. V was clipped by 3 bases and J by 5 bases, with 16 bases between them. The V gene's germline CDR1 is LNHDA and CDR2 SQIVND (reference sequence). The CDR3 loop reads CASSMESRGPYGYTF. CDR3 bases: TGTGCCAGTAGTATGGAGAGCAGGGGACCTTATGGCTACACCTTC.

This chain links TRBV27 with TRBJ2-1; TRBD2 might be the D (5 bases). Germline V gene sequence: CDR1 MNHEY, CDR2 SMNVEV (reference sequence). This CDR3 region has 14 residues. Trimming stripped 8 bases from V and 6 bases from J, with 17 bases between. For the CDR3, the DNA is TGTGCCAGCCGCTGGCGGGTGATAGGCAATGAGCAGTTCTTC. This encodes CASRWRVIGNEQFF.

The chain employs TRBV5-5 and TRBJ1-5; D is undetermined. V lost 1 base, J lost 5 bases, and 7 bases lay in between. This CDR3 region has 13 residues. Germline assignment: CDR1 SGHKS and CDR2 YYEKEE (reference sequence). CDR3 bases: TGTGCCAGCAGCTTGCTATGGGATCAGCCCCAGCATTTT. Translated, it gives CASSLLWDQPQHF.

The CDR3 loop is CASSPRSNRGYTEAFF. CDR3 nucleotides: TGTGCCAGCAGCCCCCGAAGTAACAGGGGCTATACTGAAGCTTTCTTT. This chain uses TRBV5-6 with TRBJ1-1; 7 nucleotides line up with TRBD1. This CDR3 has 16 amino acids. V lost 4 bases and J lost 5; bases outside the gene matches: 14. The germline V gene encodes CDR1 SGHDT and CDR2 YYEEEE.

The rearrangement links TRBV9 to TRBJ2-3; 7 bases are shared with TRBD1. V was clipped by 4 bases and J by 0 bases; unmatched bases: 14. The CDR3 is 18 residues long. Germline V gene sequence: CDR1 SGDLS, CDR2 YYNGEE. The CDR3 DNA follows: TGTGCCAGCAGCCCCGAAGGCAGCCGGGACAGTAGCACAGATACGCAGTATTTT. Its protein product is CASSPEGSRDSSTDTQYF.

The chain combines TRBV7-2 with TRBJ2-1; the match to TRBD2 covers 10 bases. CDR1 is SGHTA and CDR2 is FQGNSA in the germline V gene. After removal of 2 bases from V and 8 bases from J, the junction contained 6 bases not matched to a gene. This CDR3 comprises 15 residues. The CDR3 here is CASSLSGRVGDEQFF. CDR3 in DNA: TGTGCCAGCAGCTTAAGCGGGAGGGTCGGGGATGAGCAGTTCTTC. Complete variable domain (other parts from reference TRBV7-2 and TRBJ2-1): GAGVSQSPSNKVTEKGKDVELRCDPISGHTALYWYRQSLGQGLEFLIYFQGNSAPDKSGLPSDRFSAERTGGSVSTLTIQRTQQEDSAVYLCASSLSGRVGDEQFFGPGTRLTVL.

This rearrangement joins TRBV11-2 to TRBJ1-2; possibly TRBD1 for D (6 bases). V was trimmed by 4 bases and J by 9 bases, leaving 21 bases between them. Germline-derived CDR1 and CDR2 are SGHAT and FQNNGV. This CDR3 contains 15 residues. CDR3 DNA: TGTGCCAGCAGCTACTTGTTTGGGGGCGACAGTAGCTACACCTTC. Its protein product is CASSYLFGGDSSYTF.

This chain links TRBV19 with TRBJ1-6; 7 bases line up with TRBD1. The length of the CDR3 is 16 residues. Germline V gene data show CDR1 as LNHDA and CDR2 as SQIVND (reference sequence). V lost 6 bases to trimming and J lost 8 bases; unmatched junction nucleotides: 13. Here the CDR3 reads CASSTLHRGPDSPLHF. In DNA, the CDR3 is TGTGCCAGTAGCACACTCCATAGGGGGCCAGATTCACCCCTCCACTTT.